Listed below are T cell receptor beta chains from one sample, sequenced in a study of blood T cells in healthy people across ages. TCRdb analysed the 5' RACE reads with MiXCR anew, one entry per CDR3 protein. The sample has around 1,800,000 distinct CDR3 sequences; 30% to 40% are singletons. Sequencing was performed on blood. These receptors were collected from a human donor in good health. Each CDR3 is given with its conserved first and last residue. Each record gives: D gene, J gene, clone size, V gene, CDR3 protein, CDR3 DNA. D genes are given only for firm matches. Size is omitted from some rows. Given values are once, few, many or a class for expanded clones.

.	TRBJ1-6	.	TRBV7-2	CASSPSLANYNSPLHF	TGTGCCAGCAGCCCAAGCCTGGCCAACTATAATTCACCCCTCCACTTT
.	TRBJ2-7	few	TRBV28	CASSPAGAREQYF	TGTGCCAGCAGCCCTGCGGGGGCGCGCGAGCAGTACTTC
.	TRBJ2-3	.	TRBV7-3	CASSLFPLGDTQYF	TGTGCCAGCAGCTTATTCCCCCTAGGAGATACGCAGTATTTT
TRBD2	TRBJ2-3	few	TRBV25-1	CASSEISGATDTQYF	TGTGCCAGCAGTGAGATCAGCGGGGCCACAGATACGCAGTATTTT
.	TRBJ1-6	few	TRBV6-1	CASGPGTGTSPLHF	TGTGCCAGCGGCCCCGGGACGGGAACTTCACCCCTCCACTTT
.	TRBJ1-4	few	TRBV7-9	CASSLKGSLFF	TGTGCCAGCAGCTTAAAAGGAAGTCTGTTTTTT
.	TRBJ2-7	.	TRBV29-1	CSVSGPPMFGYEQYF	TGCAGCGTTTCGGGCCCTCCGATGTTCGGGTACGAGCAGTACTTC
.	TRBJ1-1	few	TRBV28	CASTLRGGALEAFF	TGTGCCAGCACCCTACGGGGGGGGGCCCTTGAAGCTTTCTTT
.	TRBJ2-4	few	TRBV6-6	CASAIDYPKNIQYF	TGTGCCAGCGCAATTGACTATCCCAAAAACATTCAGTACTTC
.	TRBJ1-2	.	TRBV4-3	CASSQEGVVGGTPQGYTF	TGCGCCAGCAGCCAAGAAGGGGTTGTTGGTGGGACTCCCCAAGGCTACACCTTC
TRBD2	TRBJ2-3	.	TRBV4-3	CASSQTHVLAGSTDTQYF	TGCGCCAGCAGCCAGACCCACGTCCTAGCGGGGAGCACAGATACGCAGTATTTT
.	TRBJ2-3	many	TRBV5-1	CASSRTSTDTQYF	TGCGCCAGCAGCAGAACTAGCACAGATACGCAGTATTTT
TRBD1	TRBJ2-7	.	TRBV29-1	CSVVAPDRVSLGEQYF	TGCAGCGTTGTCGCCCCCGACAGGGTCTCTCTGGGCGAGCAGTACTTC
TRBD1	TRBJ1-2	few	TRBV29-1	CSVEDPGQGAYGYTF	TGCAGCGTTGAAGATCCGGGACAGGGGGCCTATGGCTACACCTTC
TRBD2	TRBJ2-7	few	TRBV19	CASSIISGESYEQYF	TGTGCCAGTAGTATTATTAGCGGGGAGTCCTACGAGCAGTACTTC
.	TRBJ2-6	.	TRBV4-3	CASSYSNPLSGANVLTF	TGCGCCAGCAGCTATTCCAACCCTCTCTCTGGGGCCAACGTCCTGACTTTC
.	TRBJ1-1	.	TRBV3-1	CASSQGHLGEAFF	TGTGCCAGCAGCCAAGGACACCTCGGTGAAGCTTTCTTT
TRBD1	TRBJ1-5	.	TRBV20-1	CSARDPARGHSNQPQHF	TGCAGTGCTAGAGATCCCGCCAGGGGGCATAGCAATCAGCCCCAGCATTTT
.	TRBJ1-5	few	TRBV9	CASSVARRGVGNQPQHF	TGTGCCAGCAGCGTAGCTCGACGAGGTGTTGGCAATCAGCCCCAGCATTTT
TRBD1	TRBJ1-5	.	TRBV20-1	CSAGDRGPMQPQHF	TGCAGTGCCGGGGACAGGGGGCCCATGCAGCCCCAGCATTTT
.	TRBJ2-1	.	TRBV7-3	CASSLTPGVSYNEQFF	TGTGCCAGCAGCTTAACCCCGGGGGTATCCTACAATGAGCAGTTCTTC
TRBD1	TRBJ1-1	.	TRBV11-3	CASSPTGHQAFF	TGTGCCAGCAGCCCGACAGGGCACCAAGCTTTCTTT
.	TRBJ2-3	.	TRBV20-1	CSARSTGEDTQYF	TGCAGTGCTAGATCGACCGGGGAAGATACGCAGTATTTT
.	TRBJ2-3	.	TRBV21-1	CASSIGGGGDTQYF	TGTGCCAGCAGCATAGGCGGAGGGGGAGATACGCAGTATTTT
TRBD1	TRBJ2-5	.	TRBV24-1	CATSDTHRGPGETQYF	TGTGCCACCAGTGACACACACAGGGGACCTGGGGAGACCCAGTACTTC